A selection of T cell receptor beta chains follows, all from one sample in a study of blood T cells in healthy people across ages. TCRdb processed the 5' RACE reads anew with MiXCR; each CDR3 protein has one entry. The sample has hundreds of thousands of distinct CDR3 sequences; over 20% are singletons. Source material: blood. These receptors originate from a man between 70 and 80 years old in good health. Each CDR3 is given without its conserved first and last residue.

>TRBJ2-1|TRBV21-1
ASSGGTSPTFNEQF
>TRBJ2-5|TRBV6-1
ASSARQGLGETQY
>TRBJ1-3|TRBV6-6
ASSYGGEGNTIY
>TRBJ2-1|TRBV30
AWRTSGRTYNEQF
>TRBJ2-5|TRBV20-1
SARGGGPRETQY
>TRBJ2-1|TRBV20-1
SARGGAGDNNEQF
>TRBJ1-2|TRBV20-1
SARVRAFGYGYT
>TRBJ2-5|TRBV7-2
ASSWVEQETQY
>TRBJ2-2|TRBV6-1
ASNSLAGGYDTGELF
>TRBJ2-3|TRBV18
ASSPGSPTDTQY